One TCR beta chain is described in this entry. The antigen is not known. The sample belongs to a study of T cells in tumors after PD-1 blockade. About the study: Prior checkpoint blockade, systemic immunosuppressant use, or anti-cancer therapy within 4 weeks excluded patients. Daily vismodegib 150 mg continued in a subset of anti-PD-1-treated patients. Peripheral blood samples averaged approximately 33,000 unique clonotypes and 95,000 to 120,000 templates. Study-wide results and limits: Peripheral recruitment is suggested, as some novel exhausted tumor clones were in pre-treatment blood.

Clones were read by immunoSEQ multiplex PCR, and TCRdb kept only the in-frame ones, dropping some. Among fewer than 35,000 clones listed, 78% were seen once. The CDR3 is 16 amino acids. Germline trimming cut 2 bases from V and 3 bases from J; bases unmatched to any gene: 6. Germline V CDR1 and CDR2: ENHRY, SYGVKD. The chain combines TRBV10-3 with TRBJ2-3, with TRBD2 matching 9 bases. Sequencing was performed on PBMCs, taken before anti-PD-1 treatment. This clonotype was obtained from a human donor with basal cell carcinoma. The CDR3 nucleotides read TGTGCCATCAGTGAGCCCCCTAGCGGGGTAACAGATACGCAGTATTTT. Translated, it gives CAISEPPSGVTDTQYF.